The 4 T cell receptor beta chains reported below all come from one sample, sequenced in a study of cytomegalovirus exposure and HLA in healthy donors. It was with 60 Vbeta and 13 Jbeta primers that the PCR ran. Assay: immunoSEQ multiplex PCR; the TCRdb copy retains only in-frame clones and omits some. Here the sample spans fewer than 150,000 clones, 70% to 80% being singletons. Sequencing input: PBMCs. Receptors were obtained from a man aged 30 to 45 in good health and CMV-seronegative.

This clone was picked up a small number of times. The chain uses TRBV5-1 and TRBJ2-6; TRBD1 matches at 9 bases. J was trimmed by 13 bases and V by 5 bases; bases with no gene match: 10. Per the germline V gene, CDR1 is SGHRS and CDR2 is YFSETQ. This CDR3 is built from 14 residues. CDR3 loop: CASSSGTGPRVLTF. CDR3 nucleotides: TGCGCCAGCAGTAGTGGGACAGGGCCTAGGGTCCTGACTTTC.

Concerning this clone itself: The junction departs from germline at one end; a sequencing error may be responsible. The chain's CDR3 is CSSSLPSHEYQETQYF. The DNA for the CDR3 is TGTTCCAGCAGCTTACCTAGCCACGAGTACCAAGAGACCCAGTACTTC. The chain is built from TRBV7-9 and TRBJ2-5; D is perhaps TRBD2 (5 bases). This CDR3 contains 16 residues. In germline, CDR1 is SEHNR, CDR2 FQNEAQ (reference sequence).

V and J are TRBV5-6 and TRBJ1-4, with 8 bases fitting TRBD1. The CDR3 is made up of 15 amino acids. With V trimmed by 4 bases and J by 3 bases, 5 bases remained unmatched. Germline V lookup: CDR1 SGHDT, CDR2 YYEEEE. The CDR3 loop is CASSPQGAANEKLFF. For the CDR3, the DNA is TGTGCCAGCAGCCCTCAGGGGGCGGCTAATGAAAAACTGTTTTTT.

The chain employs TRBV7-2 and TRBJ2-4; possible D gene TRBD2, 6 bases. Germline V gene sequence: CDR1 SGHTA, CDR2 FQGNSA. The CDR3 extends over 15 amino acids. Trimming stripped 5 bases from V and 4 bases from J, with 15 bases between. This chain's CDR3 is CASSPRGALKNIQYF. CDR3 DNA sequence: TGTGCCAGCAGCCCCCGCGGGGCTCTTAAAAACATTCAGTACTTC.